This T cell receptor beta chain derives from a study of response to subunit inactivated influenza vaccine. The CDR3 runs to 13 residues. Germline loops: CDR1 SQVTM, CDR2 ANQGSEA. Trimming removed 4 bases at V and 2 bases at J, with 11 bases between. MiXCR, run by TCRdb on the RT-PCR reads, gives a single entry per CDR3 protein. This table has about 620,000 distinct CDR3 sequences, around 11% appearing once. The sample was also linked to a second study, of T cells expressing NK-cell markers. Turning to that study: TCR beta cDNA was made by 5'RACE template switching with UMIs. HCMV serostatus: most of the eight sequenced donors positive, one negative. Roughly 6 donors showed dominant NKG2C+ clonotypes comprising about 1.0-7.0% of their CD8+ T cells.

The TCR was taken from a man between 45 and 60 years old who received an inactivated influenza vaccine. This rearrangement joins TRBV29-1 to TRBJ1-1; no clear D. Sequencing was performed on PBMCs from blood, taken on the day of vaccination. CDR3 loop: CSVAGKRNTEAFF. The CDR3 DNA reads TGCAGCGTTGCGGGCAAGAGAAACACTGAAGCTTTCTTT.